The 15 T cell receptor beta chains given below trace back to one sample, sequenced in a study of blood T cell repertoires in COVID-19. Assay: immunoSEQ multiplex PCR; the TCRdb copy retains only in-frame clones and omits some. This table has over 250,000 clones, around nine tenths appearing once. Input material: peripheral blood. These receptors were taken from a man between 35 and 55 years old who had recovered from COVID-19.

This chain links TRBV18 with TRBJ2-7, with a possible D match to TRBD1 (5 bases). This CDR3 comprises 16 residues. V lost 0 bases and J lost 2, with 14 bases in between. Germline V CDR1 and CDR2: KGHSH, LQKENI. The CDR3 sequence is CASSPPGRVAPYEQYF. Here the CDR3 DNA reads TGTGCCAGCTCACCACCGGGCAGGGTAGCCCCCTACGAGCAGTACTTC.

The chain carries TRBV6-2 or TRBV6-3 and TRBJ2-1, with D maybe TRBD2 (7 bases). This CDR3 has 15 amino acids. Between the trimmed V and J ends, which lost 0 bases and 12 bases, there was a span of 18 bases. Germline values: CDR1 MNHEY, CDR2 SVGEGT. CDR3 sequence: CASSYSAGRGRGQFF. The CDR3 nucleotides read TGTGCCAGCAGTTACTCAGCGGGACGGGGCAGGGGGCAGTTCTTC.

This chain links TRBV19 with TRBJ2-3, with no clear D. The germline V gene has CDR1 LNHDA and CDR2 SQIVND (reference sequence). This CDR3 region has 15 residues. Deletions cut 3 bases from V and 0 bases from J, with 10 bases between. The CDR3, as DNA: TGTGCCAGTAGTATCACAGCATCTAGCACAGATACGCAGTATTTT. Protein product: CASSITASSTDTQYF.

The chain carries TRBV21-1 and TRBJ2-3; the tabulated D call, TRBD1, remains unverified against the DNA. TRBV21-1 represents a pseudogene. The CDR3 sequence is 15 residues long. The CDR3 is CASSGRTGDTDTQYF. DNA of the CDR3: TGTGCCAGCAGCGGTAGGACAGGGGACACAGATACGCAGTATTTT.

This clone turned up a few times. The rearrangement links TRBV3-1 (or the pseudogene TRBV3-2) to TRBJ2-1; TRBD2 aligns across 7 bases. Trimming took 1 base from V and 7 from J; bases not matched to a gene: 10. The CDR3 has 16 amino acids. CDR1 and CDR2 (germline): LGHDT, YNNKEL (reference sequence). In DNA form, the CDR3 reads TGTGCCAGCAGCCAAGGGGAGCCTTGGGGGGGGAATGAGCAGTTCTTC. This encodes CASSQGEPWGGNEQFF.

J is TRBJ2-2 and V is TRBV25-1; D call uncertain. CDR1 is MGHDK and CDR2 is SYGVNS in the germline V gene. Trimming cost V 7 bases and J 5 bases, with 5 bases left between them. The CDR3 totals 11 residues. For the CDR3, the DNA is TGTGCCAGCATGAGGACCGGGGAGCTGTTTTTT. This sequence encodes CASMRTGELFF. Using reference TRBV25-1 and TRBJ2-2 for the parts outside the CDR3, the full variable domain is EADIYQTPRYLVIGTGKKITLECSQTMGHDKMYWYQQDPGMELHLIHYSYGVNSTEKGDLSSESTVSRIRTEHFPLTLESARPSHTSQYLCASMRTGELFFGEGSRLTVL.

The chain joins TRBV6-2 or TRBV6-3 to TRBJ2-7; 8 positions match TRBD1. The trim removed 2 bases at V and 2 bases at J, leaving 5 bases unmatched. In germline, CDR1 is MNHEY, CDR2 SVGEGT. The CDR3 is 15 residues long. For the CDR3, the DNA is TGTGCCAGCAGTTACGGGTCGACAGGGGCCTACGAGCAGTACTTC. Translation: CASSYGSTGAYEQYF.

The chain links TRBV5-6 to TRBJ1-4, with TRBD1 as a possible D gene (5 bases). The CDR3 contains 13 residues. Germline CDR1 reads SGHDT; CDR2 reads YYEEEE. Trimming removed 5 bases from V and 4 bases from J, with 9 bases in between. The CDR3 DNA reads TGTGCCAGCAGAACGGGACTTAATGAAAAACTGTTTTTT. This codes for CASRTGLNEKLFF. Complete variable domain (other parts from reference TRBV5-6 and TRBJ1-4): DAGVTQSPTHLIKTRGQQVTLRCSPKSGHDTVSWYQQALGQGPQFIFQYYEEEERQRGNFPDRFSGHQFPNYSSELNVNALLLGDSALYLCASRTGLNEKLFFGSGTQLSVL.

J is TRBJ1-1 and V is TRBV11-2; a possible D gene is TRBD1 (5 bases). The CDR3 runs to 15 residues. Trimming removed 1 base at V and 4 bases at J, with 13 bases between. Germline CDR1 is SGHAT and CDR2 is FQNNGV. Here the CDR3 reads CASSLVWGGGTEAFF. The CDR3 coding sequence is TGTGCCAGCAGCTTAGTGTGGGGCGGTGGCACTGAAGCTTTCTTT.

This clone was counted a few times. The rearrangement uses TRBV18 and TRBJ2-7, with a weak D call TRBD1 (6 bases). The germline V and J ends were trimmed by 3 bases and 3 bases, with 9 bases remaining between them. There are 13 residues in the CDR3. CDR1 is KGHSH, CDR2 LQKENI, per germline. The CDR3 region has the DNA TGTGCCAGCTCACCGGTGGGACACTACGAGCAGTACTTC. It specifies CASSPVGHYEQYF.

The chain joins TRBV6-5 to TRBJ2-1; the D gene is possibly TRBD2 (5 bases). V lost 6 bases and J lost 10, with 16 bases in between. The CDR3 is 13 residues long. Germline V lookup: CDR1 MNHEY, CDR2 SVGAGI. The CDR3 here is CASSPSTSGEQFF. DNA of the CDR3: TGTGCCAGCAGCCCCTCGACCAGCGGAGAGCAGTTCTTC.

The rearrangement uses TRBV2 and TRBJ2-2, with D maybe TRBD1 (5 bases). This CDR3 region has 14 residues. Trimming stripped 7 bases from V and 4 bases from J, with 13 bases between. Germline V lookup: CDR1 SNHLY, CDR2 FYNNEI. The CDR3 sequence: CASTQIDSTGELFF. The CDR3 region has the DNA TGTGCCAGCACCCAAATCGACAGCACCGGGGAGCTGTTTTTT.

The rearrangement links TRBV27 to TRBJ1-5; D gene ambiguous. V gave up 3 bases and J gave up 6 bases, with 12 bases separating them. The CDR3 is 14 amino acids. The germline V gene encodes CDR1 MNHEY and CDR2 SMNVEV (reference sequence). The DNA for the CDR3 is TGTGCCAGCAGTTTGGACGTGGCGGGTCAGCCCCAGCATTTT. Protein product: CASSLDVAGQPQHF.

The chain carries TRBV29-1 and TRBJ1-3; D call uncertain. V shed 2 bases and J shed 0 bases, with 5 bases lying between them. The CDR3 sequence is 13 residues long. Germline lookup yields CDR1 SQVTM and CDR2 ANQGSEA. This chain's CDR3 is CSVESDSGNTIYF. DNA for the CDR3: TGCAGCGTTGAATCAGACTCTGGAAACACCATATATTTT.

The rearrangement uses TRBV13 and TRBJ2-7; tentative D call: TRBD2 (5 bases). Trimming cost V 1 base and J 2 bases, with 6 bases left between them. The germline V gene has CDR1 PRHDT and CDR2 FYEKMQ (reference sequence). CDR3 length: 13 amino acids. The CDR3 sequence is CASSLVGAYEQYF. The CDR3 DNA follows: TGTGCCAGCAGCTTAGTCGGGGCCTACGAGCAGTACTTC.